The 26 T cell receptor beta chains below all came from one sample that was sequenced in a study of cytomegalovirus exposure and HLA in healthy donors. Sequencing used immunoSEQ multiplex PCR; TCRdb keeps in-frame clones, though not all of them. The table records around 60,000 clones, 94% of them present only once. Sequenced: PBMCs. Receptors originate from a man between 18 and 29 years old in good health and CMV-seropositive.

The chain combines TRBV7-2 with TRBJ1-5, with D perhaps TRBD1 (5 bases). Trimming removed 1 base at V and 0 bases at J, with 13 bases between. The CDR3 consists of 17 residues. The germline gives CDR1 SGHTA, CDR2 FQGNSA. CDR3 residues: CASSLVGGHYSNQPQHF. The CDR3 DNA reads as TGTGCCAGCAGCTTAGTCGGCGGACACTATAGCAATCAGCCCCAGCATTTT.

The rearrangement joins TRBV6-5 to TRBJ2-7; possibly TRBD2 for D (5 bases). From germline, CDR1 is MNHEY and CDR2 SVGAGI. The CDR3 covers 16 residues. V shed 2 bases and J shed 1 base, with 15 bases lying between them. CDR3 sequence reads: CASSYLYRRGSYEQYF. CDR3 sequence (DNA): TGTGCCAGCAGTTACCTTTATCGGAGAGGGTCCTACGAGCAGTACTTC.

The CDR3 DNA is TGCAGTATAGAGGAGGGATTGTTTACTGAAGCTTTCTTT. It is translated as CSIEEGLFTEAFF. The gene calls are TRBV29-1 and TRBJ1-1; D is ambiguous. Germline V gene lookup returns CDR1 SQVTM and CDR2 ANQGSEA. The CDR3 has 13 residues.

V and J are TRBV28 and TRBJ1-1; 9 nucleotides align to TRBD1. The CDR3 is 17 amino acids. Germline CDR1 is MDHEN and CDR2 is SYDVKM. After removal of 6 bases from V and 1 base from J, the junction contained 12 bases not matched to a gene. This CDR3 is CASSPDRGTWKNTEAFF. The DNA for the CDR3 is TGTGCCAGCAGCCCCGACAGGGGGACGTGGAAGAACACTGAAGCTTTCTTT.

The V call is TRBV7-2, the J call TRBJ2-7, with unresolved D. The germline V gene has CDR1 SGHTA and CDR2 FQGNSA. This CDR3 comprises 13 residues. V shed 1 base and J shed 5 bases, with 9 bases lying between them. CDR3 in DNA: TGTGCCAGCAGCTTAGGTTTATTTAACGAGCAGTACTTC. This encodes CASSLGLFNEQYF.

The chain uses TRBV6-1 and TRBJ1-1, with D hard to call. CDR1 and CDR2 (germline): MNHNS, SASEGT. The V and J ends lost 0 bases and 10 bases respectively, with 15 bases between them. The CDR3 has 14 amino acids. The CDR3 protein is CASSEAAPRPGAFF. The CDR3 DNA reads TGTGCCAGCAGTGAAGCGGCCCCGCGGCCCGGAGCTTTCTTT.

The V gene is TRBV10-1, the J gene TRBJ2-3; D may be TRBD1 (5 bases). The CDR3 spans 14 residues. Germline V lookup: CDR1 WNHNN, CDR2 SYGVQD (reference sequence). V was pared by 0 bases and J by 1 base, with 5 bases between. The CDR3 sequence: CASSESTGTDTQYF. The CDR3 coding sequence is TGCGCCAGCAGTGAGTCGACAGGCACAGATACGCAGTATTTT.

CDR3 residues: CASSDARGRETQYF. The DNA of the CDR3 is TGTGCCAGCAGTGATGCCAGGGGGAGGGAGACCCAGTACTTC. The chain couples TRBV25-1 to TRBJ2-5, with D tentatively TRBD1 (7 bases). This CDR3 is 14 amino acids long. Per germline, CDR1 MGHDK and CDR2 SYGVNS. V was cut by 3 bases and J by 5 bases, with 13 bases left in between.

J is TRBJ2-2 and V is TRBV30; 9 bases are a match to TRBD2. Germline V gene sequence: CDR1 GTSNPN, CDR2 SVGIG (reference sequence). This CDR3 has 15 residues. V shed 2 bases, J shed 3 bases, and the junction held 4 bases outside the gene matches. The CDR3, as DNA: TGTGCCTGGAGTCCTAGCGGGGTCGACACCGGGGAGCTGTTTTTT. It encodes CAWSPSGVDTGELFF.

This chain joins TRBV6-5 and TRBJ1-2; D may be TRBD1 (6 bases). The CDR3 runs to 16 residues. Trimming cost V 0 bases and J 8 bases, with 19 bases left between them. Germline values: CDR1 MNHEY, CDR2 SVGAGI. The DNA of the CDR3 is TGTGCCAGCAGTTACTCGCCACAGGGATATATCGGAGGCTACACCTTC. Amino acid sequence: CASSYSPQGYIGGYTF.

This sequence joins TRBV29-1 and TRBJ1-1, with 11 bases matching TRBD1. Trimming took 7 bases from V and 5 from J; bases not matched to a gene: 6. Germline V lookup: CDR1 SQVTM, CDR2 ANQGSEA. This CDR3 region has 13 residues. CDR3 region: CSARGQGGTEAFF. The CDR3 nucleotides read TGCAGCGCGAGGGGACAGGGGGGGACTGAAGCTTTCTTT. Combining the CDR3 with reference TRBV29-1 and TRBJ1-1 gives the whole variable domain SAVISQKPSRDICQRGTSLTIQCQVDSQVTMMFWYRQQPGQSLTLIATANQGSEATYESGFVIDKFPISRPNLTFSTLTVSNMSPEDSSIYLCSARGQGGTEAFFGQGTRLTVV.

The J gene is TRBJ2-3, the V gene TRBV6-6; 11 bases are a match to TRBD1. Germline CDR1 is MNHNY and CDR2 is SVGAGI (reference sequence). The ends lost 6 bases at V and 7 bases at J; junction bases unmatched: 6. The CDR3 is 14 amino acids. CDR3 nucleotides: TGTGCCAGCAGACAGGACAGGGGGCATCATACGCAGTATTTT. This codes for CASRQDRGHHTQYF.

The CDR3, as DNA: TGTGCCAGCAGCACAAGCGGGGCTAGCGGGAGCTACGAGCAGTACTTC. Its translation is CASSTSGASGSYEQYF. This chain links TRBV7-2 with TRBJ2-7; TRBD2 matches 10 bases. The V gene's germline CDR1 is SGHTA and CDR2 FQGNSA. This CDR3 comprises 16 residues. V shed 5 bases, J shed 3 bases, and the junction held 10 bases outside the gene matches.

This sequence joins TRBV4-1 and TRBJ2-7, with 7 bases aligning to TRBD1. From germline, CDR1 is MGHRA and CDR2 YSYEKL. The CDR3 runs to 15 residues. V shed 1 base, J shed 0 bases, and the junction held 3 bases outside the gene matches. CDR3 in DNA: TGCGCCAGCAGCCAAGGGACAGGTTACTCCTACGAGCAGTACTTC. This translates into CASSQGTGYSYEQYF.

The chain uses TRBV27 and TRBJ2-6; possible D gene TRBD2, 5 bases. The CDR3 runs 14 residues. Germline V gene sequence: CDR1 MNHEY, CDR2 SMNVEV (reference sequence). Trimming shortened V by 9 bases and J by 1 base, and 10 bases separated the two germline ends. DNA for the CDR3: TGTGCCAGTACTCGGGGATCTGGGGCCAACGTCCTGACTTTC. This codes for CASTRGSGANVLTF.

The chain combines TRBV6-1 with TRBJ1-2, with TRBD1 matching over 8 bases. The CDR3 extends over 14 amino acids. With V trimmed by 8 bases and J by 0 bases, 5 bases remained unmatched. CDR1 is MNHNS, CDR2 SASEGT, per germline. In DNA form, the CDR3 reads TGTGCCAGCTCTCGGGACAGGACTAACTATGGCTACACCTTC. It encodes CASSRDRTNYGYTF.

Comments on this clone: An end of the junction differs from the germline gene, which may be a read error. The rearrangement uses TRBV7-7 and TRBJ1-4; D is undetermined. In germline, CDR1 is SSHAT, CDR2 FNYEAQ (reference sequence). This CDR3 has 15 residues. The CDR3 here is CASSLGQASNEKLFF. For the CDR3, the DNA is TGTGCTAGCAGCTTAGGCCAGGCTTCTAATGAAAAACTGTTTTTT.

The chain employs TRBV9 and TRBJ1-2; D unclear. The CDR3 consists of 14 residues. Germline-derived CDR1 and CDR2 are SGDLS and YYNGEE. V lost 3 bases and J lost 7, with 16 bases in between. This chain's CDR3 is CASSAHPEAFGYTF. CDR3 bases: TGTGCCAGCAGCGCCCACCCCGAGGCCTTTGGCTACACCTTC.

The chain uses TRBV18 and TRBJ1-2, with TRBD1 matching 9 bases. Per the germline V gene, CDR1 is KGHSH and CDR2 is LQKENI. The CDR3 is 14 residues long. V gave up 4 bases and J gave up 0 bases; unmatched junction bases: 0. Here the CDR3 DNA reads TGTGCCAGCTCACGGGACAGGGCTAACTATGGCTACACCTTC. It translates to CASSRDRANYGYTF.

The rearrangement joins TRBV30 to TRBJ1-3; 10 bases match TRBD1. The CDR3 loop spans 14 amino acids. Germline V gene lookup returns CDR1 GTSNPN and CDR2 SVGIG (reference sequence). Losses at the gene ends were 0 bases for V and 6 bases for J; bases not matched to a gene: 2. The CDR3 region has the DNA TGTGCCTGGAGTGTAGGACAGGGGGTAAACACCATATATTTT. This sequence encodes CAWSVGQGVNTIYF.

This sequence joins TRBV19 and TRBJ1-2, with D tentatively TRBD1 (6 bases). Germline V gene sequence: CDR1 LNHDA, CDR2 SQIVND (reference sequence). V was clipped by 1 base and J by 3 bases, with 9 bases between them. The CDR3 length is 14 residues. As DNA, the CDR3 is TGTGCCAGTAGTATAGGCCGGACAGACTATGGCTACACCTTC. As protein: CASSIGRTDYGYTF.

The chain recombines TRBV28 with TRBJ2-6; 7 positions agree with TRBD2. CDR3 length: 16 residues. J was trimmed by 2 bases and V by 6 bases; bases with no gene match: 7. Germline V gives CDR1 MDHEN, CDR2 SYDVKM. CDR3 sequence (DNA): TGTGCCAGCAGGGGCGGGAGAAGCCCTGGGGCCAACGTCCTGACTTTC. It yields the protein CASRGGRSPGANVLTF.

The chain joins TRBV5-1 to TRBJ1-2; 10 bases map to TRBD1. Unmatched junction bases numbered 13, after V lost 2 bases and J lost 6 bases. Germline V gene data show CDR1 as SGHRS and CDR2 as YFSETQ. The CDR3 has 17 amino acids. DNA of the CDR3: TGCGCCAGCAGCTTAAGCCTCGACAGGGGGCTTGGCGATGGCTACACCTTC. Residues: CASSLSLDRGLGDGYTF.

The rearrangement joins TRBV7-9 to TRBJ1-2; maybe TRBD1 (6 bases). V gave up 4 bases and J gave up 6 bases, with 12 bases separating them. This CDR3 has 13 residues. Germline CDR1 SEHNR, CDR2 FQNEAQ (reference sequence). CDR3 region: CASSSEGGDGYTF. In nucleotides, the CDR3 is TGTGCCAGCAGCTCCGAAGGGGGGGATGGCTACACCTTC.

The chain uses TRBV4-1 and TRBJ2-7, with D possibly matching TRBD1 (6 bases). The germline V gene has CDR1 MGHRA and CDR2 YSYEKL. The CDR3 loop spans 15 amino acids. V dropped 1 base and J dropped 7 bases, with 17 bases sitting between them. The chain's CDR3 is CASSQATGVLREQYF. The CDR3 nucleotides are TGCGCCAGCAGCCAAGCGACAGGAGTCCTTAGGGAGCAGTACTTC.

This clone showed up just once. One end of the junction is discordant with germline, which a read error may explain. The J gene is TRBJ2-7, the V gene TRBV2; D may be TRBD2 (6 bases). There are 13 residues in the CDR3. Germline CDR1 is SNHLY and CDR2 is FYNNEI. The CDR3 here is CASRERVSYEQYF. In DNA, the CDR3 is TGTGCCAGCCGTGAGCGGGTATCCTACGAGCAGTACTTC. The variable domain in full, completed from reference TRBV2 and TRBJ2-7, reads EPEVTQTPSHQVTQMGQEVILRCVPISNHLYFYWYRQILGQKVEFLVSFYNNEISEKSEIFDDQFSVERPDGSNFTLKIRSTKLEDSAMYFCASRERVSYEQYFGPGTRLTVT.